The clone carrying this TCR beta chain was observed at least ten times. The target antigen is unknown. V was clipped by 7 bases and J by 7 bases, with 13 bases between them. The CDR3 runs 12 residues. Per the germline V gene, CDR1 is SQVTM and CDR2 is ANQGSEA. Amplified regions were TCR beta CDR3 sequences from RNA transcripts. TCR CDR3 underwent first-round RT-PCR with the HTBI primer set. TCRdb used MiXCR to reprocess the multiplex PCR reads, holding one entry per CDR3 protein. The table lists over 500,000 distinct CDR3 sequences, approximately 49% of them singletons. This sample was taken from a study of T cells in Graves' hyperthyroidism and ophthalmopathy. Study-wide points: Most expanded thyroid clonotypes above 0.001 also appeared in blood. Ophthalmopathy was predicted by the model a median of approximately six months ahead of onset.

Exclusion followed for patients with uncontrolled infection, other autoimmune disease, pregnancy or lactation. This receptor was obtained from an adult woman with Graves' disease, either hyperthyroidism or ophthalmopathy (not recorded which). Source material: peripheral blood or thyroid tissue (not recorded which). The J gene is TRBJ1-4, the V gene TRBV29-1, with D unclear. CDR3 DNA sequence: TGCAGCGCGGGAACGGGCGGTGAAAAACTGTTTTTT. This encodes CSAGTGGEKLFF.